The clone carrying this T cell receptor beta chain was observed a handful of times. From germline, CDR1 is WNHNN and CDR2 SYGVQD (reference sequence). Trimming stripped 0 bases from V and 7 bases from J, with 21 bases between. The CDR3 loop spans 17 amino acids. The data were obtained in a study of identical twins. From the 5' RACE reads, TCRdb called clonotypes with MiXCR, one entry per CDR3 protein. The sample shows 350,000 or so distinct CDR3 sequences, approximately 8.7% of them seen only once. This sequence originates from a woman in her 50s in good health. The chain has TRBV10-1 and TRBJ2-5; D gene unclear. What was sequenced was naive T cells sorted from blood. CDR3 amino acids: CASSESRQLPPKGTQYF. The CDR3 bases are TGCGCCAGCAGTGAGTCACGGCAGTTGCCTCCAAAAGGGACCCAGTACTTC.